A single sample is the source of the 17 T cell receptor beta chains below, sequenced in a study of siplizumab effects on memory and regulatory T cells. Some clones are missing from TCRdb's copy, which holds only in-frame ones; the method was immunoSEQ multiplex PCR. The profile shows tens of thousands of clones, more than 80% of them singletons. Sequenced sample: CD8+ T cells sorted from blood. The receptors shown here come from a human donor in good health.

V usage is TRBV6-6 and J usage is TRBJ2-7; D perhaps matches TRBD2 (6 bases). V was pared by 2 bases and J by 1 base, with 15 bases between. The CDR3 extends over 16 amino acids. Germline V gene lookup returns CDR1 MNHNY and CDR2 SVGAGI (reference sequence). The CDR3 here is CASSYTALGGSYEQYF. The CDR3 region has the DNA TGTGCCAGCAGTTACACCGCCTTGGGGGGTTCCTACGAGCAGTACTTC.

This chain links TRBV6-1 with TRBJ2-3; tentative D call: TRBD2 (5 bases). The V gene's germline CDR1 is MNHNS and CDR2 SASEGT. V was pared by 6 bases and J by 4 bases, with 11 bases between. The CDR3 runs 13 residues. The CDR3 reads CASRPTGSDTQYF. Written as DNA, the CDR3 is TGTGCCAGCAGACCTACGGGGTCAGATACGCAGTATTTT.

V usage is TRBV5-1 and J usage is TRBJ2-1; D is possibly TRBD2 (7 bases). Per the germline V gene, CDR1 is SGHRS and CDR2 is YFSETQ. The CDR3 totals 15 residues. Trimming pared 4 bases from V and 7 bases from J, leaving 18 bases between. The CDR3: CASSPEGGVWNEQFF. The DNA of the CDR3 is TGCGCCAGCAGCCCCGAAGGGGGGGTTTGGAATGAGCAGTTCTTC.

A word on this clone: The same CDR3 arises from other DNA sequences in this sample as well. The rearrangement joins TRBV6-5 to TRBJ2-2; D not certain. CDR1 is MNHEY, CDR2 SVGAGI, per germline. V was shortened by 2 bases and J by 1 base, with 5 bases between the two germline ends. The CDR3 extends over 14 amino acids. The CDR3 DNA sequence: TGTGCCAGCAGTTACACTCTGAACACCGGGGAGCTGTTTTTT. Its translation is CASSYTLNTGELFF.

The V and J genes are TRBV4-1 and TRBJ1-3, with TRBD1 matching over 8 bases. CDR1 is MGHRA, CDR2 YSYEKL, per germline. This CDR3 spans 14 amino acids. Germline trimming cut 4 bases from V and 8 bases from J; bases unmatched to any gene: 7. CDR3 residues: CASSLTGQGYTIYF. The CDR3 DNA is TGCGCCAGCAGCCTAACAGGACAGGGCTACACCATATATTTT.

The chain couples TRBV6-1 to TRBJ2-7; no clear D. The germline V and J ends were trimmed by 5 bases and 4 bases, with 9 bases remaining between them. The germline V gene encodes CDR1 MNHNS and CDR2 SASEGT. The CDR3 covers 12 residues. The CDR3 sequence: CASSPAYYEQYF. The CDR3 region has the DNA TGTGCCAGCAGTCCGGCTTATTACGAGCAGTACTTC.

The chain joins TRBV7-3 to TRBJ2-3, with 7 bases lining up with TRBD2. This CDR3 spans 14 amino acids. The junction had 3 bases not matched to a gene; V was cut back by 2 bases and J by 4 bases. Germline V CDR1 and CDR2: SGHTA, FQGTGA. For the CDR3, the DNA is TGTGCCAGCAGCTTAGGCGGGAGTGCAGATACGCAGTATTTT. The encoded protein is CASSLGGSADTQYF. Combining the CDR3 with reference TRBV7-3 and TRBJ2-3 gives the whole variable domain GAGVSQTPSNKVTEKGKYVELRCDPISGHTALYWYRQSLGQGPEFLIYFQGTGAADDSGLPNDRFFAVRPEGSVSTLKIQRTERGDSAVYLCASSLGGSADTQYFGPGTRLTVL.

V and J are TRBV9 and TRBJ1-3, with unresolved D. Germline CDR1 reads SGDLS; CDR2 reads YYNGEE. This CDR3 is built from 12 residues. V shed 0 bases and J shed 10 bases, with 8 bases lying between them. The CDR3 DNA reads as TGTGCCAGCAGCGTAGCAGAGGAGACCATATATTTT. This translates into CASSVAEETIYF. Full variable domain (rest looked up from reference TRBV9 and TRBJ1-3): DSGVTQTPKHLITATGQRVTLRCSPRSGDLSVYWYQQSLDQGLQFLIQYYNGEERAKGNILERFSAQQFPDLHSELNLSSLELGDSALYFCASSVAEETIYFGEGSWLTVV.

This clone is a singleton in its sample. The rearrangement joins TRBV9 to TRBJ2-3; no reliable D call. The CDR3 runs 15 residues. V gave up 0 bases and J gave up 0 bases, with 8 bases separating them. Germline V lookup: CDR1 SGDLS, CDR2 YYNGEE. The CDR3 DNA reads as TGTGCCAGCAGCGTAGGAGGCTCTAGCACAGATACGCAGTATTTT. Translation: CASSVGGSSTDTQYF.

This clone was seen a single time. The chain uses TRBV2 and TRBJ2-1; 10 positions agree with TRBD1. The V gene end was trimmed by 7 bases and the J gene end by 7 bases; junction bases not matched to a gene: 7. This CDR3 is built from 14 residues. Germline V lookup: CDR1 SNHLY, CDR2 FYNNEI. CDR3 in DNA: TGTGCCAGCAATGGACAGGGGGGCGAGAATGAGCAGTTCTTC. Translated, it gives CASNGQGGENEQFF.

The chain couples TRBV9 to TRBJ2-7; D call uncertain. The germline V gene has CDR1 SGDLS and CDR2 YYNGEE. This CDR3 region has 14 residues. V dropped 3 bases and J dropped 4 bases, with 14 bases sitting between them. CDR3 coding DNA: TGTGCCAGCAGCGCTGGGCTCCAGAGATACGAGCAGTACTTC. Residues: CASSAGLQRYEQYF.

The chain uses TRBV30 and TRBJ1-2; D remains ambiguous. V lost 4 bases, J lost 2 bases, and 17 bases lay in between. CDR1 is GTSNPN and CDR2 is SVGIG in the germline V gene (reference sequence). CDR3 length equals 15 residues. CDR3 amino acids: CAWIGYDKENYGYTF. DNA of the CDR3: TGTGCCTGGATAGGGTACGACAAGGAAAACTATGGCTACACCTTC.

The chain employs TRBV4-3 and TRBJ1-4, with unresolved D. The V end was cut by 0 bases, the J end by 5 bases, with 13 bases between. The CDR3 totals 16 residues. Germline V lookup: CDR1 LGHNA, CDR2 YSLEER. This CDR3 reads CASSQEYPRSNEKLFF. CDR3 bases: TGCGCCAGCAGCCAAGAGTACCCCAGATCGAATGAAAAACTGTTTTTT.

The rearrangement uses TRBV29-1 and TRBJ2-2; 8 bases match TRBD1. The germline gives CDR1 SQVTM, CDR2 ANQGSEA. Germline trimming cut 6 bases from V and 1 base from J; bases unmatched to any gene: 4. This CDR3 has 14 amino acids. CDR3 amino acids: CSVQQGGNTGELFF. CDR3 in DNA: TGCAGCGTCCAACAGGGGGGGAACACCGGGGAGCTGTTTTTT.

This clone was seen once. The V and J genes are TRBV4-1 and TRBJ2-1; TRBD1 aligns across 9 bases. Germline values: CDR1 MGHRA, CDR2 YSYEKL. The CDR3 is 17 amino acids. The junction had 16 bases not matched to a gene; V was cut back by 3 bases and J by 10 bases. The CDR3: CASSQTPGQGGYMEQFF. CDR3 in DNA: TGCGCCAGCAGCCAGACTCCGGGACAGGGAGGCTACATGGAGCAGTTCTTC.

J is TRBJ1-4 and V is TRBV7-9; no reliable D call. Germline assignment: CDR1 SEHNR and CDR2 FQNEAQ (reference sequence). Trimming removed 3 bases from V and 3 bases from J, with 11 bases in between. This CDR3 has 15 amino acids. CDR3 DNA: TGTGCCAGCAGCTTTACAACCAACCCTAATGAAAAACTGTTTTTT. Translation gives CASSFTTNPNEKLFF.

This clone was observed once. The CDR3 sequence: CASSLTRTSGNTGELFF. The CDR3 nucleotides read TGTGCCAGCAGCTTAACCAGGACTAGCGGGAACACCGGGGAGCTGTTTTTT. The chain couples TRBV7-3 to TRBJ2-2, with 10 bases aligning to TRBD2. Trimming took 0 bases from V and 1 from J; bases not matched to a gene: 2. The CDR3 is made up of 17 amino acids. Germline lookup yields CDR1 SGHTA and CDR2 FQGTGA.